These T cell receptor beta chains were read from a single sample in a study of CD8 T cells in Susac syndrome. TCRdb fed the immunoSEQ multiplex PCR reads into MiXCR, producing one record per CDR3 protein. The sample holds around 300,000 distinct CDR3 sequences; around 85% are singletons and the top ten take roughly 0.21%. Source material: CD8+ T cells from PBMCs. The source is a human donor with multiple sclerosis. CDR3s include the opening cysteine and the closing phenylalanine or tryptophan. D genes are given only for firm matches. Clone sizes are given selectively: once, few, many, or a class where the clone is expanded.

V,size,J,D,CDR3
TRBV7-8,.,TRBJ2-3,.,CASSSGRVVVTDTQYF
TRBV5-6,.,TRBJ2-5,TRBD2,CASSSAAGRQYF
TRBV4-3,.,TRBJ2-7,.,CASSRDTYYEQYF
TRBV2,.,TRBJ2-1,.,CASSWLQGNNEQFF
TRBV9,once,TRBJ2-7,TRBD1,CASSPPDRDEQYF
TRBV7-6,.,TRBJ1-3,.,CASSLGGRSGNTIYF
TRBV11-3,.,TRBJ2-3,.,CASTPRVTWSVTDTQYF
TRBV28,.,TRBJ2-7,TRBD2,CASNPGGYEQYF
TRBV7-9,.,TRBJ1-3,TRBD1,CASSSPQGTQGGPGNTIYF
TRBV19,.,TRBJ1-1,.,CASTLSGNTEAFF
TRBV13,.,TRBJ2-7,TRBD2,CASSIFSGRRHEQYF
TRBV20-1,.,TRBJ2-7,.,CSARGTGGYEQYF
TRBV7-9,.,TRBJ1-5,.,CASSSPGPGQPQHF
TRBV7-9,.,TRBJ2-6,.,CASSLEVRLQDRANVLTF
TRBV19,.,TRBJ2-7,TRBD1,CASSPGQGAAEQYF
TRBV6-2/TRBV6-3,.,TRBJ2-1,.,CASSYLLSRDPYNEQFF
TRBV12-3/TRBV12-4,.,TRBJ2-7,.,CASTRDSYEQYF
TRBV11-2,few,TRBJ2-5,TRBD2,CASSLVASGRETQYF
TRBV5-4,.,TRBJ2-2,.,CASSPRAAGELFF
TRBV4-3,.,TRBJ2-7,.,CASSLLRSQYSYEQYF
TRBV19,once,TRBJ1-2,.,CASSMGGPNYGYTF
TRBV19,.,TRBJ1-5,TRBD1,CASSMPGQGFQPQHF
TRBV5-6,.,TRBJ2-5,.,CASSWNRDHDF